The present T cell receptor (beta chain) was sequenced within a study of T cells in Graves' hyperthyroidism and ophthalmopathy (dated by TCRdb to the late 2010s). The study in broad terms: Peripheral blood samples were taken at the time of initial diagnosis, prior to any treatment. Thyroid tissue and blood T-cell repertoires from about six Graves' hyperthyroidism patients were also compared in the study. According to the paper, TCR Vbeta CDR3 sequencing was carried out on some 130 peripheral blood samples, which came from approximately 43 ophthalmopathy, 80 or so hyperthyroidism and approximately 17 progressor patients. After sampling, hyperthyroidism patients received methimazole starting at 30 mg daily, and ophthalmopathy patients received high-dose intravenous methylprednisolone. The approximately 95 discovery patients were divided at random into training and test sets in a 7:3 ratio. To identify TCR V-J signatures that set the groups apart, the researchers used a discovery cohort of 95 to 100 patients, made up of 40 to 45 with Graves' ophthalmopathy and some 55 with stable Graves' hyperthyroidism. Prospective prediction of ophthalmopathy was tested in an independent validation cohort consisting of 18 hyperthyroidism patients and 15 or so patients who later progressed to ophthalmopathy.

General findings and caveats noted by the study authors: Ophthalmopathy was separated from stable hyperthyroidism by a 13 V-J signature model, with about 86% sensitivity and just over 81% specificity obtained in cross-validation and 80%/75% obtained in testing. During validation, the model predicted progression to ophthalmopathy a median of around 7 months ahead of onset, with around 71% sensitivity and 72.22% specificity. Most expanded thyroid clonotypes (frequency above 0.001) were also found in blood, which suggests that blood repertoires may mirror thyroid immune responses. Sample size was not statistically predetermined, and investigators were not blinded to group allocation.

Ophthalmopathy patients had moderately to severely active disease, Clinical Activity Score of at least 3, NOSPECS grade of at least 4, and duration under 3 months. Exclusion was applied to patients with uncontrolled infections, other autoimmune diseases, pregnancy or lactation. Diagnoses were based on clinical symptoms, serum thyroxine and TRAb, thyroid ultrasound and orbital computed tomography. PBMCs were isolated from approximately 10 ml of fresh peripheral blood by Ficoll-Paque density gradient centrifugation. Total RNA was extracted using Trizol reagent, and RNA quality was assessed on an Agilent 2100 Bioanalyzer. The TCR beta CDR3 regions were amplified from RNA transcripts. For the first round of RT-PCR on the TCR CDR3, the HTBI primer set was used together with the Qiagen OneStep RT-PCR kit. A second multiplex PCR round built the libraries, followed by size selection and purification. Libraries were sequenced paired-end with 100 bp reads on an Illumina HiSeq2000. Regarding the original processing steps: SOAPnuke was used to process the raw data, removing reads that contained adapters or uncalled bases, had a mean Phred below 15, or lacked an exact match to the constant primer or identifier. High-quality paired reads were merged with COPE v1.2.5, and unique nucleotide sequences were defined as clonotypes. Clonotypes were aligned to IMGT TRBV, TRBD and TRBJ reference segments using MiTCR v1.1. Analysis was restricted to V-J combinations with a frequency above 0.0001, which covered roughly 99% of repertoires. The TCS score was defined as F50 (clonal expansion) divided by E x V (chaos), with BLOSUM62-based TCRdist calculated between CDR3 peptides within each V-J. Welch's t-statistics and random forest reduced 450 to 600 V-J features to some 14, which were used in a naive Bayes classifier (R e1071). TCRdb trimmed public reads at Q25 via fastp, called clones via MiXCR and kept in-frame beta chains. Every CDR3 protein is listed once, alongside the most common genes and DNA of its rows. The V and J calls were determined by TCRdb, not by the authors. Here the sample has hundreds of thousands of distinct CDR3 sequences; approximately 23% occur a single time. Around 32% of the sample rests with the top ten.

For this clonotype: Its binding antigen is unknown. Base quality data are lacking; no much larger clone is found one base away.

V and J lose 5 bases and 6 bases, and a span of 7 bases separates them. The CDR3 numbers 11 residues from cysteine through phenylalanine. Of all the DNA, just the CDR3 is kept, 33 bases in frame from base 1. As encoded in the germline V gene, CDR1 is LGHNA while CDR2 is YSLEER. Material: blood. The V gene is TRBV4-3 and the J gene is TRBJ1-1; a tentative D call is TRBD1 (5 bases match). This receptor was taken from a woman aged 40 to 50 with Graves' ophthalmopathy. The nucleotides are TGCGCCAGCAGCGGGGGGGCTGAAGCTTTCTTT. Translated, this gives CASSGGAEAFF.